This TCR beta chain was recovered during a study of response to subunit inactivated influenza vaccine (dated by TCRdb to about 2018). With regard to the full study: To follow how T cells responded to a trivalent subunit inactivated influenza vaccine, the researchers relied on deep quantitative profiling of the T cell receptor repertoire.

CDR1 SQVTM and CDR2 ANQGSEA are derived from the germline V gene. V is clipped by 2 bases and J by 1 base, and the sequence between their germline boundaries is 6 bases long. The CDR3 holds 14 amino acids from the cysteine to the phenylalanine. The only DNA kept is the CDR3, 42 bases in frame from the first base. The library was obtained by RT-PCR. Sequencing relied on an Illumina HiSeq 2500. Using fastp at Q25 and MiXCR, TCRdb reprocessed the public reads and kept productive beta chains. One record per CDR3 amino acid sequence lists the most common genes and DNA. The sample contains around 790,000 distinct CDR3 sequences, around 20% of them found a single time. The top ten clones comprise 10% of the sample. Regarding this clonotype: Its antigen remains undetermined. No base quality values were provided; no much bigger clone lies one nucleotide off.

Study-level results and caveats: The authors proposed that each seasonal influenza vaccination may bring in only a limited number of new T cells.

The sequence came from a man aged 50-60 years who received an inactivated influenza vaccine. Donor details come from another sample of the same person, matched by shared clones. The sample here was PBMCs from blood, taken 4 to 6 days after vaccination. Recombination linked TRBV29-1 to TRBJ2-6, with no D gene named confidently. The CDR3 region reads CSVEMGSGANVLTF. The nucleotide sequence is TGCAGCGTTGAAATGGGATCTGGGGCCAACGTCCTGACTTTC.